This record looks at one T cell receptor beta chain sequence and its context. The CDR3 extends over 14 amino acids. V lost 2 bases and J 6 bases, leaving 13 bases between the germline ends. Germline V gives CDR1 MGHDK, CDR2 SYGVNS. The sample comes from a study of blood T cell repertoires in COVID-19. Study in general: There were acute and convalescent COVID-19 samples, and they came from the United States, Italy and Spain. Sources were T cells, B-cell-depleted T cells, or PBMCs; the material itself was cDNA or gDNA.

As processed by the authors: Reference gene primer amplification yielded estimated nucleated cell counts. The assay was immunoSEQ multiplex PCR, and TCRdb's table has in-frame clones only and misses some. V and J calls plus clone size are reproduced from that table; the DNA served to infer D and trimming. This table holds roughly 70,000 clones, around 89% found once. Sequenced input: peripheral blood. The rearrangement links TRBV25-1 to TRBJ2-5; weak D call: TRBD2 (7 bases). The TCR comes from a woman older than 75 with active COVID-19. The CDR3 sequence is CASSEDWGGKTQYF. CDR3 nucleotide sequence: TGTGCCAGCAGTGAAGATTGGGGGGGCAAGACCCAGTACTTC.